This T cell receptor (beta chain) was identified during a study of blood T cell repertoires in COVID-19. Study-wide background: Sites in the United States, Italy and Spain provided acute and convalescent COVID-19 samples.

Trimming removed 4 bases from V and 4 bases from J, with 20 bases in between. The CDR3 is 18 residues long. CDR1 is MNHEY, CDR2 SMNVEV, per germline (reference sequence). The repertoire was sequenced with immunoSEQ multiplex PCR; TCRdb's copy has only in-frame clones and lacks some. The profile shows about 380,000 clones, roughly 90% of them singletons. Material: peripheral blood. This sequence was found in a man aged 35 to 55 with acute or convalescent COVID-19. The chain combines TRBV27 with TRBJ1-6; D is undetermined. The DNA for the CDR3 is TGTGCCAGCAGTTCGATTATCCCCGGGATAAATTATAATTCACCCCTCCACTTT. Translating gives CASSSIIPGINYNSPLHF.